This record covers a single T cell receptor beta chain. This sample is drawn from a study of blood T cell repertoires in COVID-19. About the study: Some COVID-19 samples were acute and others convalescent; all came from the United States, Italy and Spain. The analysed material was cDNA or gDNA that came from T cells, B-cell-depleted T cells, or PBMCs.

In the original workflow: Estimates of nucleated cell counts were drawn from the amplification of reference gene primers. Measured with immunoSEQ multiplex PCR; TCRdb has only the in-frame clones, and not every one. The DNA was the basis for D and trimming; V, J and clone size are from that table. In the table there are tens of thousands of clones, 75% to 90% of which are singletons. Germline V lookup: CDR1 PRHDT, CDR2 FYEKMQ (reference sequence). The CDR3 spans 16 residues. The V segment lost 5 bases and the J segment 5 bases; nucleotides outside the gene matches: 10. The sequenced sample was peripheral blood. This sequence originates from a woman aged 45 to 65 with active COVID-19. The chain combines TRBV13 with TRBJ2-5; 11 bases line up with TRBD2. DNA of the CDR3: TGTGCCAGCAGCAGCGGGACTAGCGGCTGGGCGGAGACCCAGTACTTC. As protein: CASSSGTSGWAETQYF.